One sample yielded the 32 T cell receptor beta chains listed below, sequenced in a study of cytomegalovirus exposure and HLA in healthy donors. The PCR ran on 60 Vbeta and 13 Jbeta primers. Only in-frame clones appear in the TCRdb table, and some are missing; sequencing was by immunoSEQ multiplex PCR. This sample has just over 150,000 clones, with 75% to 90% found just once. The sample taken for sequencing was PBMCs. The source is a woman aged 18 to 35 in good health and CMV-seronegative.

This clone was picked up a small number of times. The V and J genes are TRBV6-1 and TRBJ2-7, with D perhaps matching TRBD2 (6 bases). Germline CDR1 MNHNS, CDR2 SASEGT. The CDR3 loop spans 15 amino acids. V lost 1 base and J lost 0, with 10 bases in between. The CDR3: CASSEGGGRSYEQYF. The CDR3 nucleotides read TGTGCCAGCAGTGAAGGTGGAGGGCGCTCCTACGAGCAGTACTTC.

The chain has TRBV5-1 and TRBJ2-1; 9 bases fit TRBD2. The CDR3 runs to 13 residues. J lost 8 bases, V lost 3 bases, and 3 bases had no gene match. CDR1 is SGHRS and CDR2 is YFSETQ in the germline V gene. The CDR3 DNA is TGCGCCAGCAGCTCACGACTAGCGGATGAGCAGTTCTTC. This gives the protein CASSSRLADEQFF.

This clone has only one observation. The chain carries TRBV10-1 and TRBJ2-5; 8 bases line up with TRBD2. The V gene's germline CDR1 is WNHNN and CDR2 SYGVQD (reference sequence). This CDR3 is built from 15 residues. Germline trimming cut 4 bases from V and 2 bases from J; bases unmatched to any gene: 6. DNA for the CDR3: TGCGCCAGCAGTGTCGGGACTAGTGCTCAAGAGACCCAGTACTTC. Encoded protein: CASSVGTSAQETQYF.

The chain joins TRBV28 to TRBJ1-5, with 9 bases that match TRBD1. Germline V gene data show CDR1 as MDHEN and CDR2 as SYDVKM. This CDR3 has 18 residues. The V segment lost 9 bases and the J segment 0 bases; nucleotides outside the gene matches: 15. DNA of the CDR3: TGTGCCAGTCAAGATCCGGGACAGGGCCTCCTTAGCAATCAGCCCCAGCATTTT. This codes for CASQDPGQGLLSNQPQHF.

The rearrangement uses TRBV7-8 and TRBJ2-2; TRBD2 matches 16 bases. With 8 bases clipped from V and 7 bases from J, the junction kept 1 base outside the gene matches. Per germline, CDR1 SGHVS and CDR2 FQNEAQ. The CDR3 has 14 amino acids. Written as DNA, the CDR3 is TGTGCCAGCGGGACTAGCGGGGGGGACGGGGAGCTGTTTTTT. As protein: CASGTSGGDGELFF. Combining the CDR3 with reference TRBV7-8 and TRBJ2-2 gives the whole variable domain GAGVSQSPRYKVAKRGQDVALRCDPISGHVSLFWYQQALGQGPEFLTYFQNEAQLDKSGLPSDRFFAERPEGSVSTLKIQRTQQEDSAVYLCASGTSGGDGELFFGEGSRLTVL.

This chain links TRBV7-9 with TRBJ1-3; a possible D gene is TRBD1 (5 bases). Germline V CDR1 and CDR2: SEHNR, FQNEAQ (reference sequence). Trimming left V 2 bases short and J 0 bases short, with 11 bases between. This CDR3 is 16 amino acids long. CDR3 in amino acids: CASSLYQGPSGNTIYF. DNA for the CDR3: TGTGCCAGCAGCTTATACCAGGGCCCCTCTGGAAACACCATATATTTT.

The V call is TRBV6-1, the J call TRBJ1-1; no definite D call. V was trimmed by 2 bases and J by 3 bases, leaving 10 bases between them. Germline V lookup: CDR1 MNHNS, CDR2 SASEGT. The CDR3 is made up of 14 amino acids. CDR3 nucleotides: TGTGCCAGCAGTGAATTCAGGTGGGACACTGAAGCTTTCTTT. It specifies CASSEFRWDTEAFF.

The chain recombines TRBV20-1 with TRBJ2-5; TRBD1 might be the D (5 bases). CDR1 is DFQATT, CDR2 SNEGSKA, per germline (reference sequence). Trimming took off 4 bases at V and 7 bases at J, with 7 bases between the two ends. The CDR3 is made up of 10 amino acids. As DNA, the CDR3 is TGCAGTGCTACCCAGGGGACCCAGTACTTC. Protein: CSATQGTQYF.

This CDR3 is CASGRGVRRGYTF. As DNA, the CDR3 is TGTGCCAGCGGTCGGGGGGTCCGGCGGGGCTACACCTTC. V is TRBV6-1 and J is TRBJ1-2; perhaps TRBD1 as D (5 bases). V was pared by 8 bases and J by 8 bases, with 18 bases between. Germline V gene sequence: CDR1 MNHNS, CDR2 SASEGT. The CDR3 spans 13 residues.

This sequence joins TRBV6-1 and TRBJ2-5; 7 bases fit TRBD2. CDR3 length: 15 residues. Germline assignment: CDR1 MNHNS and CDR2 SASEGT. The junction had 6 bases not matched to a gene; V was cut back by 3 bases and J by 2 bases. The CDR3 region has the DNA TGTGCCAGCAGTGACTTGGGCGGGAGTCAAGAGACCCAGTACTTC. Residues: CASSDLGGSQETQYF.

CDR3 sequence: CASSGTGNYGYTF. In DNA, the CDR3 is TGTGCCAGCAGCGGGACAGGGAACTATGGCTACACCTTC. This chain joins TRBV2 and TRBJ1-2; TRBD1 matches 9 bases. This CDR3 has 13 residues. The germline gives CDR1 SNHLY, CDR2 FYNNEI. J lost 2 bases, V lost 6 bases, and 1 base had no gene match.

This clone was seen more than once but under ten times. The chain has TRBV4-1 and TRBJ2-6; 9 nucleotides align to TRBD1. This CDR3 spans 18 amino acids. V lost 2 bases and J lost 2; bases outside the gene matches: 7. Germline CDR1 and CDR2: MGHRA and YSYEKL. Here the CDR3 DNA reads TGCGCCAGCAGCCAACTACAGGGGGCGTTTACTGGGGCCAACGTCCTGACTTTC. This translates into CASSQLQGAFTGANVLTF.

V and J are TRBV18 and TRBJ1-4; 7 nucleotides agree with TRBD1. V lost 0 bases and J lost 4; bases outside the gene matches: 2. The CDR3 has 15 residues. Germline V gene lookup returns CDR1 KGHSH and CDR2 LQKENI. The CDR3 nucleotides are TGTGCCAGCTCACCACCGGGACAGCATAATGAAAAACTGTTTTTT. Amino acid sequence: CASSPPGQHNEKLFF.

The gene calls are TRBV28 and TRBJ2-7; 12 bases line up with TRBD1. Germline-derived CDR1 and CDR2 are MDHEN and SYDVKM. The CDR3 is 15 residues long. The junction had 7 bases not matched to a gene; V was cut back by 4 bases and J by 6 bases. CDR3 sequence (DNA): TGTGCCAGCAGTTCTTGGGGGACAGGGGGCGGCGAGCAGTACTTC. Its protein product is CASSSWGTGGGEQYF. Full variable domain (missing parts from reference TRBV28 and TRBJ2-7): DVKVTQSSRYLVKRTGEKVFLECVQDMDHENMFWYRQDPGLGLRLIYFSYDVKMKEKGDIPEGYSVSREKKERFSLILESASTNQTSMYLCASSSWGTGGGEQYFGPGTRLTVT.

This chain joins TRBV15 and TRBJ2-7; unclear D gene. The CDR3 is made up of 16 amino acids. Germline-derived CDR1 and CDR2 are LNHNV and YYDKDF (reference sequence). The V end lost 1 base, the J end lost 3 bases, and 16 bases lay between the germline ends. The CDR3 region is CATSRVEKSVIYEQYF. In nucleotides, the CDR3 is TGTGCCACCAGCAGAGTGGAGAAAAGTGTAATCTACGAGCAGTACTTC.

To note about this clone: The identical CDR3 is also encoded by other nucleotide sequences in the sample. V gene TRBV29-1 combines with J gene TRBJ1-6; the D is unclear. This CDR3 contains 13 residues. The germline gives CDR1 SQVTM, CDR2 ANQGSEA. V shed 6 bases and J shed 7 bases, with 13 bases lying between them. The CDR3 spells CSVRLFENSPLHF. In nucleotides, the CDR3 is TGCAGCGTCCGACTTTTCGAGAATTCACCCCTCCACTTT.

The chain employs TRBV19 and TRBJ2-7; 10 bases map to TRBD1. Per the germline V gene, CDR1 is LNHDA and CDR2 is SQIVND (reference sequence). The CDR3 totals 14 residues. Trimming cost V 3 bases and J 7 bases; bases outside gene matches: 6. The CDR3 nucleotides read TGTGCCAGTAGTATCCGACAGGGGGCGAGAGAGCAGTACTTC. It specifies CASSIRQGAREQYF.

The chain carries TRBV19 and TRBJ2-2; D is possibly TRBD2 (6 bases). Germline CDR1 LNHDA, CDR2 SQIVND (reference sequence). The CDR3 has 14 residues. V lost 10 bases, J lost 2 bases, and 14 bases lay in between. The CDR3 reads CATRDGGNTGELFF. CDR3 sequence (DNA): TGTGCCACCCGGGACGGGGGTAACACCGGGGAGCTGTTTTTT.

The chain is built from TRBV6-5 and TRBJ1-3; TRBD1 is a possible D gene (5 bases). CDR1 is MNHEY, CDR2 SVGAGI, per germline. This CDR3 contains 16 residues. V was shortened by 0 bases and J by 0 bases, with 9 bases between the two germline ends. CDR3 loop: CASSYSQVFSGNTIYF. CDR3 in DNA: TGTGCCAGCAGTTACTCACAGGTTTTCTCTGGAAACACCATATATTTT.

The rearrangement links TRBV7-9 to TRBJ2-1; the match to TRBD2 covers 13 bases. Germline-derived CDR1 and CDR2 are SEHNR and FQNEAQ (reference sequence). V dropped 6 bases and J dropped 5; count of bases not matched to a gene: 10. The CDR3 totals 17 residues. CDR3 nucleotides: TGTGCCAGCAGACCAGGACTAGCGGGGGCAAGAAACAATGAGCAGTTCTTC. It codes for CASRPGLAGARNNEQFF.

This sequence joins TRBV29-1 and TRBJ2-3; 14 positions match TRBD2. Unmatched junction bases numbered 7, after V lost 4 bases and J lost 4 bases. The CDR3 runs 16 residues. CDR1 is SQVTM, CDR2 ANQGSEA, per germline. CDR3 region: CSVGGGLAGVSDTQYF. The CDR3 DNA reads TGCAGCGTTGGGGGGGGACTAGCGGGAGTGTCAGATACGCAGTATTTT.

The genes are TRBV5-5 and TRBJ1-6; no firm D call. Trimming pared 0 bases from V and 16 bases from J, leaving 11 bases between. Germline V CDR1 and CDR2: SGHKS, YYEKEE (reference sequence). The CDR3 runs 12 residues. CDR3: CASSLVAGRLHF. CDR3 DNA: TGTGCCAGCAGCTTGGTGGCGGGCCGGCTCCACTTT.

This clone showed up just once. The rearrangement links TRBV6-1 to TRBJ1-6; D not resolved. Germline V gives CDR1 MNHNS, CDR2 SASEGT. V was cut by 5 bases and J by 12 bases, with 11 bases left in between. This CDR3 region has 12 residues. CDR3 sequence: CASSIPGLPLHF. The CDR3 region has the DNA TGTGCCAGCAGTATTCCAGGTTTACCCCTCCACTTT.

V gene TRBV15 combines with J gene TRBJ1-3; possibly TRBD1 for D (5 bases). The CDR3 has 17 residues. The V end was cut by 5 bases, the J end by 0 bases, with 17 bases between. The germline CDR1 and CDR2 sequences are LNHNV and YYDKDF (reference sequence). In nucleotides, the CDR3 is TGTGCCACCAGCCCCCGGGCGGGGGGGAGCTCTGGAAACACCATATATTTT. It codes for CATSPRAGGSSGNTIYF.

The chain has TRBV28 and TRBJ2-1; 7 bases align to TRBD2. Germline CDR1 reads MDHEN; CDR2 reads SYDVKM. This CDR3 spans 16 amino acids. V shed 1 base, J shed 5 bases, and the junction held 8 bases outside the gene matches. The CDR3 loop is CASSLSSAGANNEQFF. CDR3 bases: TGTGCCAGCAGTTTATCGTCGGCGGGAGCTAACAATGAGCAGTTCTTC. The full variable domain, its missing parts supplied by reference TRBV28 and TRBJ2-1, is DVKVTQSSRYLVKRTGEKVFLECVQDMDHENMFWYRQDPGLGLRLIYFSYDVKMKEKGDIPEGYSVSREKKERFSLILESASTNQTSMYLCASSLSSAGANNEQFFGPGTRLTVL.

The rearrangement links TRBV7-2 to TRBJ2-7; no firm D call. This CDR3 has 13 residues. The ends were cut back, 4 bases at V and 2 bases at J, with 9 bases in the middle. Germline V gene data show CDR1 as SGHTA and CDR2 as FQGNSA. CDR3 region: CASSSFPPYEQYF. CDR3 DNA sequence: TGTGCCAGCAGCTCATTCCCCCCCTACGAGCAGTACTTC.

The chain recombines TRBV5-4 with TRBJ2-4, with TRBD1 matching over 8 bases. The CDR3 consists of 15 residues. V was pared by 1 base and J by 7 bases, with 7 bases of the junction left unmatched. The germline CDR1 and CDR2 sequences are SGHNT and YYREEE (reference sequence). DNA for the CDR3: TGTGCCAGCAGCTTGTTTGCAGGGGGCAGGAACATTCAGTACTTC. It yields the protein CASSLFAGGRNIQYF.

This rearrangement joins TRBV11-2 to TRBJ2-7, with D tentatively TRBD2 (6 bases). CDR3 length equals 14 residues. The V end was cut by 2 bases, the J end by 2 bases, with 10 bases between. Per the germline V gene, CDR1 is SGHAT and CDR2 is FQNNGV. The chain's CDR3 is CASSLHSGTYEQYF. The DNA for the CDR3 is TGTGCCAGCAGCTTACATAGCGGTACCTACGAGCAGTACTTC.

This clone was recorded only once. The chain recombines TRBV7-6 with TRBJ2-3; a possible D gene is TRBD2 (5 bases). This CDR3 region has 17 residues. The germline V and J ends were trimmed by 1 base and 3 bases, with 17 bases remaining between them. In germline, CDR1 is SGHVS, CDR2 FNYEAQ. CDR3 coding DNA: TGTGCCAGCAGCTTAGTACCCCCCACGGGGTGGACAGATACGCAGTATTTT. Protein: CASSLVPPTGWTDTQYF. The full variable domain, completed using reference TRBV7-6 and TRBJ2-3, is GAGVSQSPRYKVTKRGQDVALRCDPISGHVSLYWYRQALGQGPEFLTYFNYEAQQDKSGLPNDRFSAERPEGSISTLTIQRTEQRDSAMYRCASSLVPPTGWTDTQYFGPGTRLTVL.

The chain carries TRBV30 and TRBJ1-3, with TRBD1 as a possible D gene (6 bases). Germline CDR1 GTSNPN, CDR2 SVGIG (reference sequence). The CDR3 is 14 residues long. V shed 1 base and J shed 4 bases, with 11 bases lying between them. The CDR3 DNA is TGTGCCTGGAGTGGAACAGGGACCGGAAACACCATATATTTT. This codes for CAWSGTGTGNTIYF.

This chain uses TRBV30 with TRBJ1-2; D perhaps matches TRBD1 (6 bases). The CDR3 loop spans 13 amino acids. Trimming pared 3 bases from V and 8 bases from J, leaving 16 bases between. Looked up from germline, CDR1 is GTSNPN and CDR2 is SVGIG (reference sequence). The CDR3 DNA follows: TGTGCCTGGAGCCACGGCAGGGGCTGGGGCTACACCTTC. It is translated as CAWSHGRGWGYTF. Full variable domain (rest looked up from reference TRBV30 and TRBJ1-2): SQTIHQWPATLVQPVGSPLSLECTVEGTSNPNLYWYRQAAGRGLQLLFYSVGIGQISSEVPQNLSASRPQDRQFILSSKKLLLSDSGFYLCAWSHGRGWGYTFGSGTRLTVV.

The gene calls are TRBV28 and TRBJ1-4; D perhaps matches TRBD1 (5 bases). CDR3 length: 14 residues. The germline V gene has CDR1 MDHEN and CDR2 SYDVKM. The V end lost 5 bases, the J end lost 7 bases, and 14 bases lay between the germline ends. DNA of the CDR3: TGTGCCAGCAGTCTAGGGACTCCTAGTGAAAAACTGTTTTTT. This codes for CASSLGTPSEKLFF.